This T cell receptor beta chain was captured by sequencing in a study of vaccination effects on CD4 cells after COVID-19. For this clone: Its antigen remains unidentified.

Clones were sequenced by immunoSEQ multiplex PCR, and TCRdb holds only the in-frame ones, with some missing. The sample includes 64,000 or so clones, roughly three quarters of them seen just once. Germline values: CDR1 LNHNV, CDR2 YYDKDF (reference sequence). The CDR3 extends over 16 amino acids. The V end was cut by 0 bases, the J end by 0 bases, with 6 bases between. ViraFEST expansion of antigen-specific CD4+ T cells with viral peptide pools preceded sequencing. Once cultured for nine to ten days, the cells underwent separation to obtain CD4+ T cells. Either the mRNA-1273 or the BNT162b2 vaccine was given to participants as two doses. Vaccinated recipients, who were negative for nucleocapsid antibodies, had no history of SARS-CoV-2 infection.

The specimen comprised CD4+ T cells from PBMCs cultured with HCoV-OC43 spike peptides, sampled after COVID-19 vaccination. This sample's subset: HCoV-OC43 spike overlapping peptide pool stimulation. The source is a human donor who received a COVID-19 vaccine. The chain links TRBV15 to TRBJ2-6; D remains unclear. In DNA form, the CDR3 reads TGTGCCACCAGCAGAGATCCCCTCTCTGGGGCCAACGTCCTGACTTTC. Amino acids: CATSRDPLSGANVLTF.